These T cell receptor beta chains were read from a single sample in a study of cytomegalovirus exposure and HLA in healthy donors. Clones were read by immunoSEQ multiplex PCR, and TCRdb kept only the in-frame ones, dropping some. The table records roughly 160,000 clones, roughly 85% of them present only once. Specimen: PBMCs. The source of these receptors is a man between 18 and 35 years old in good health and CMV-seropositive. CDR3s include the opening cysteine and the closing phenylalanine or tryptophan. A D gene is named only where the DNA matches it firmly. The size field is filled for only some rows; it gives once, few, many or a size class.

v_gene,len,j_gene,abundance,d_gene,CDR3nt,CDR3aa
TRBV4-1,16,TRBJ2-7,once,TRBD1,TGCGCCAGCAGCTTACAGGGGGCGCAACCCCGTCACGAGCAGTACTTC,CASSLQGAQPRHEQYF
TRBV7-3,13,TRBJ1-1,NA,NA,TGTGCCAGCAGCTTATCGCGGGGCACTGAAGCTTTCTTT,CASSLSRGTEAFF
TRBV6-5,13,TRBJ1-3,NA,NA,TGTGCCAGCAGTATGAGTGTTGGAAACACCATATATTTT,CASSMSVGNTIYF
TRBV19,16,TRBJ2-3,NA,TRBD2,TGTGCCAGTAGTATAAGACTAGCGGGGGGTAGAGATACGCAGTATTTT,CASSIRLAGGRDTQYF
TRBV18,14,TRBJ2-5,NA,NA,TGTGCCAGCTCACCACAACTTAACCAAGAGACCCAGTACTTC,CASSPQLNQETQYF
TRBV5-6,16,TRBJ2-1,NA,NA,TGTGCCAGCAGCTTGGGATTTGGGGGCCCTTACAATGAGCAGTTCTTC,CASSLGFGGPYNEQFF
TRBV19,15,TRBJ1-5,NA,TRBD1,TGTGCCAGTAGAGAAAAAGGGGGCGCAAAACAGCCCCAGCATTTT,CASREKGGAKQPQHF
TRBV15,15,TRBJ1-1,once,NA,TGTGCCACCAGCAGAGACCGGTCCCAGAACACTGAAGCTTTCTTT,CATSRDRSQNTEAFF
TRBV4-3,15,TRBJ2-1,NA,NA,TGCGCCAGCAGCCTTCTCAGGGGGGTGGTCAATGAGCAGTTCTTC,CASSLLRGVVNEQFF
TRBV4-3,14,TRBJ2-1,NA,TRBD2,TGCGCCAGCAGCCAAGATCCTACTAGCGTTGAGCAGTTCTTC,CASSQDPTSVEQFF
TRBV5-6,15,TRBJ2-5,NA,TRBD1,TGTGCCAGCAGCGTGGACAGGGGGTTGGGGACGACCCAGTACTTC,CASSVDRGLGTTQYF
TRBV30,12,TRBJ1-6,NA,NA,TGTGCCTGGATCAGGGATAATTCACCCCTCCACTTT,CAWIRDNSPLHF
TRBV19,18,TRBJ2-5,NA,TRBD2,TGTGCCAGTAGTATCGGGACGCGTAGCGGGGGGTACCAAGAGACCCAGTACTTC,CASSIGTRSGGYQETQYF
TRBV5-1,12,TRBJ2-7,NA,NA,TGCGCCAGCAGCTTAAGCACCTACGAGCAGTACTTC,CASSLSTYEQYF
TRBV7-3,13,TRBJ2-5,NA,NA,TGTGCCAGCAGCTTCAGGGCCCAAGAGACCCAGTACTTC,CASSFRAQETQYF
TRBV19,14,TRBJ2-1,once,TRBD2,TGTGCCAGTACGGGGGGGCGTGCAAACAATGAGCAGTTCTTC,CASTGGRANNEQFF
TRBV9,17,TRBJ2-3,NA,TRBD2,TGTGCCAGCAGTGACCTAGCGGGGGGGACTAGCACAGATACGCAGTATTTT,CASSDLAGGTSTDTQYF
TRBV4-3,15,TRBJ2-7,NA,NA,TGCGCCAGCAGCCAAGATCGGGGTAACCTCTACGAGCAGTACTTC,CASSQDRGNLYEQYF